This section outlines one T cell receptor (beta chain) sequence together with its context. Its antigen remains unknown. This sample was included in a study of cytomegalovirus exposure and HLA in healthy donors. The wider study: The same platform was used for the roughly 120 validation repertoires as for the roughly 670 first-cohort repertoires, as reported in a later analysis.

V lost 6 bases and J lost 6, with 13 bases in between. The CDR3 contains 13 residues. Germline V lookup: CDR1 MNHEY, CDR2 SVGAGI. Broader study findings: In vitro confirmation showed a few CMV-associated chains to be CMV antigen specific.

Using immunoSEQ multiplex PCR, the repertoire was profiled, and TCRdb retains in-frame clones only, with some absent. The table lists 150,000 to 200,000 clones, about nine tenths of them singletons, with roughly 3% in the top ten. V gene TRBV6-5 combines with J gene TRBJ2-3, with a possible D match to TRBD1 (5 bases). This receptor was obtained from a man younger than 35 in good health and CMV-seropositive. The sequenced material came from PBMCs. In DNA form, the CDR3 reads TGTGCCAGCAGAACGGAAGGGGCCGATACGCAGTATTTT. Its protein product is CASRTEGADTQYF.